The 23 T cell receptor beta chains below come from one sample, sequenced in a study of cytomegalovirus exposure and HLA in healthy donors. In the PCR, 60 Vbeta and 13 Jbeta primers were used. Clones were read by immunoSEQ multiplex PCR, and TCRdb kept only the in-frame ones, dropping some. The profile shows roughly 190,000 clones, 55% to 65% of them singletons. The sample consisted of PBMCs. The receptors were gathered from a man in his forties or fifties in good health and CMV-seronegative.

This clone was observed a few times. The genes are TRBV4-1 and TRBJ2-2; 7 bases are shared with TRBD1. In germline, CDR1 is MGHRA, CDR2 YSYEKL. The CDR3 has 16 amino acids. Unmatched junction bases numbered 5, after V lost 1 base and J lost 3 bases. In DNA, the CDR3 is TGCGCCAGCAGCCAAGGTACAGGGGTTGACACCGGGGAGCTGTTTTTT. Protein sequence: CASSQGTGVDTGELFF.

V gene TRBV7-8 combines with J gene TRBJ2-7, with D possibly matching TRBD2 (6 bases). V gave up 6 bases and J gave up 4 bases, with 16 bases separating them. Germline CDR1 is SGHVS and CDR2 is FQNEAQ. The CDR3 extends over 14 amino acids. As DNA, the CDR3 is TGTGCCAGCAGTTTGACCGGGACTGCATACGAGCAGTACTTC. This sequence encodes CASSLTGTAYEQYF. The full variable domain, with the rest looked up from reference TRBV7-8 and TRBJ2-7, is GAGVSQSPRYKVAKRGQDVALRCDPISGHVSLFWYQQALGQGPEFLTYFQNEAQLDKSGLPSDRFFAERPEGSVSTLKIQRTQQEDSAVYLCASSLTGTAYEQYFGPGTRLTVT.

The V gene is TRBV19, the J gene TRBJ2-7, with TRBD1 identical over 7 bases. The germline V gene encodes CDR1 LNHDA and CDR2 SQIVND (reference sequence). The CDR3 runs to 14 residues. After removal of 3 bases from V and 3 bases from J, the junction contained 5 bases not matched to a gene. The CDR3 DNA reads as TGTGCCAGTAGTATCCGGGACAGAGTCTACGAGCAGTACTTC. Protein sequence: CASSIRDRVYEQYF.

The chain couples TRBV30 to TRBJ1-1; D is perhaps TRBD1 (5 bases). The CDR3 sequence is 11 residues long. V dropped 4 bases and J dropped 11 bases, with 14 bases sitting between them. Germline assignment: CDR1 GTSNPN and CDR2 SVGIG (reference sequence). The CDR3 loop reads CAWTSGGLAFF. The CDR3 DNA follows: TGTGCCTGGACCTCCGGGGGTTTGGCTTTCTTT.

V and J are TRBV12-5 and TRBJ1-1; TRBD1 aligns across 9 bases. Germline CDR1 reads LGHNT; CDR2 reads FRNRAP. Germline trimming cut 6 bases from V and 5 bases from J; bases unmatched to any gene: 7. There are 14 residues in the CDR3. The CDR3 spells CASGKQGAGTEAFF. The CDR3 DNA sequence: TGTGCTAGTGGAAAACAGGGGGCGGGGACTGAAGCTTTCTTT.

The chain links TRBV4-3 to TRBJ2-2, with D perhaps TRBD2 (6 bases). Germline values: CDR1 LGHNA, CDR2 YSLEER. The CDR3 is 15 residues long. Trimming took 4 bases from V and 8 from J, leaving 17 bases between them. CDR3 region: CASSLRVGGEGELFF. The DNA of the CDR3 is TGCGCCAGCAGCCTAAGGGTCGGCGGGGAAGGGGAGCTGTTTTTT.

CDR3 region: CASRRDTVQETQYF. CDR3 nucleotide sequence: TGTGCCAGCAGGAGGGACACTGTCCAAGAGACCCAGTACTTC. The genes are TRBV7-2 and TRBJ2-5; maybe TRBD1 (6 bases). This CDR3 is 14 amino acids long. Germline CDR1 and CDR2: SGHTA and FQGNSA. The V end was cut by 6 bases, the J end by 1 base, with 12 bases between.

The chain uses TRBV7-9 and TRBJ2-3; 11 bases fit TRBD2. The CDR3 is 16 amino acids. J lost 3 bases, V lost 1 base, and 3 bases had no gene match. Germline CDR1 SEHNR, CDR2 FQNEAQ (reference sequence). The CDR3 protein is CASSLELAGATDTQYF. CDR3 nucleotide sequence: TGTGCCAGCAGCTTAGAACTAGCGGGAGCAACAGATACGCAGTATTTT.

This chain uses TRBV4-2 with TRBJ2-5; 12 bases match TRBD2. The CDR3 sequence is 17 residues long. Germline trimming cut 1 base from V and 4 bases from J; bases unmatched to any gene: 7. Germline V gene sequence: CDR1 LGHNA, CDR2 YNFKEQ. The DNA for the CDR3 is TGTGCCAGCAGCCAAGCTAGCGGGAGGGTATCTGGAGAGACCCAGTACTTC. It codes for CASSQASGRVSGETQYF.

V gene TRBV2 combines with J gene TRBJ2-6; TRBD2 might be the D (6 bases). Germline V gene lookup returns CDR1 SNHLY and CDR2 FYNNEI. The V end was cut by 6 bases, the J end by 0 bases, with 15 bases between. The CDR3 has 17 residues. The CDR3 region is CASSLVIGGSGANVLTF. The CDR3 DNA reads TGTGCCAGCAGCTTAGTGATCGGGGGCTCTGGGGCCAACGTCCTGACTTTC.

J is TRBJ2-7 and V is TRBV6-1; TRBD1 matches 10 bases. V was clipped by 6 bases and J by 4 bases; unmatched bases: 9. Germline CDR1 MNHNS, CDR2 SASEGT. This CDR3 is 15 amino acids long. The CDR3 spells CASRPGQGSGYEQYF. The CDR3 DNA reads TGTGCCAGCAGGCCGGGACAGGGGAGTGGGTACGAGCAGTACTTC.

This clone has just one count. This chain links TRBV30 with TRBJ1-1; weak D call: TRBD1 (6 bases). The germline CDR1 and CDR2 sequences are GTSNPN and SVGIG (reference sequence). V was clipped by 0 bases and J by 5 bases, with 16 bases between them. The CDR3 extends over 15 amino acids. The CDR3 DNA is TGTGCCTGGAGTGTAACCTGGACAGCGGAGACTGAAGCTTTCTTT. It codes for CAWSVTWTAETEAFF.

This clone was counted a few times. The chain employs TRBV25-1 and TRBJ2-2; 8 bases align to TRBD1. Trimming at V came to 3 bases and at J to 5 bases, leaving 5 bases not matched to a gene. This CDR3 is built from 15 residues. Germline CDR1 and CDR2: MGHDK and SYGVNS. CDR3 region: CASSEGYRGTGELFF. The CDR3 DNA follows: TGTGCCAGCAGTGAGGGATACAGGGGGACCGGGGAGCTGTTTTTT.

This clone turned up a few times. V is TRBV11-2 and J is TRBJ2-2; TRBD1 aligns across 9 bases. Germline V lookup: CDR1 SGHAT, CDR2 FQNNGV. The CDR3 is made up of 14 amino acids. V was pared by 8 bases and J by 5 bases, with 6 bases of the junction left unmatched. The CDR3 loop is CASGQGRGTGELFF. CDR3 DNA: TGTGCCAGCGGACAGGGGAGAGGGACCGGGGAGCTGTTTTTT.

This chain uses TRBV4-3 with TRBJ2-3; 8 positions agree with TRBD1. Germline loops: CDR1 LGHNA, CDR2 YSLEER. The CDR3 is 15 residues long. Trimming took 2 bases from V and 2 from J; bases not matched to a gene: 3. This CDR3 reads CASSQQGANTDTQYF. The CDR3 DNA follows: TGCGCCAGCAGCCAACAGGGGGCTAACACAGATACGCAGTATTTT.

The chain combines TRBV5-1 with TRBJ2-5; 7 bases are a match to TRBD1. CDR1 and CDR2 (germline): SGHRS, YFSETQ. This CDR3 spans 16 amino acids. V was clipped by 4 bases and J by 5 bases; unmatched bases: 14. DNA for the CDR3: TGCGCCAGCAGCGTTGGACAGGAGGTTCTCCCGGAGACCCAGTACTTC. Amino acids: CASSVGQEVLPETQYF.

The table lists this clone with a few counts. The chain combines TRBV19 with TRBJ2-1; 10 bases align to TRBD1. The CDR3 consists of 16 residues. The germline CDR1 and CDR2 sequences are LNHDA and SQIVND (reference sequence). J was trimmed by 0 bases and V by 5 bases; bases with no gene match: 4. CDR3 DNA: TGTGCCAGTAGTCGGACAGGGGGGGGCTCCTACAATGAGCAGTTCTTC. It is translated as CASSRTGGGSYNEQFF. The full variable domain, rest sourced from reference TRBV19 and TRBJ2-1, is DGGITQSPKYLFRKEGQNVTLSCEQNLNHDAMYWYRQDPGQGLRLIYYSQIVNDFQKGDIAEGYSVSREKKESFPLTVTSAQKNPTAFYLCASSRTGGGSYNEQFFGPGTRLTVL.

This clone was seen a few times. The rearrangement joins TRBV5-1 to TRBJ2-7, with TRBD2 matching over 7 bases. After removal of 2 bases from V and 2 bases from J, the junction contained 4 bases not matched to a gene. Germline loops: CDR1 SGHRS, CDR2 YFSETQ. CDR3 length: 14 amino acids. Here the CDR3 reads CASSFGGGTYEQYF. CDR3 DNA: TGCGCCAGCAGCTTTGGGGGGGGGACCTACGAGCAGTACTTC.

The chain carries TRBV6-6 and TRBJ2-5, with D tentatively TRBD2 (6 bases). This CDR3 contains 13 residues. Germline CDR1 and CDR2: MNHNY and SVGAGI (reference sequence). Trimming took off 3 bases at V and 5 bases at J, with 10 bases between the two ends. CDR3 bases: TGTGCCAGCAGTTATGCAGGGAGGGAGACCCAGTACTTC. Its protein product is CASSYAGRETQYF.

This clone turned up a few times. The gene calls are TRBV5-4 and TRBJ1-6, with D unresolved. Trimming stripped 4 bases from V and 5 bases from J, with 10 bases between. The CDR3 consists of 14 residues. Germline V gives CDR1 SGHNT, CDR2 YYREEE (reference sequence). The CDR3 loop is CASSRTMNNSPLHF. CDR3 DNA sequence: TGTGCCAGCAGCCGAACTATGAATAATTCACCCCTCCACTTT.

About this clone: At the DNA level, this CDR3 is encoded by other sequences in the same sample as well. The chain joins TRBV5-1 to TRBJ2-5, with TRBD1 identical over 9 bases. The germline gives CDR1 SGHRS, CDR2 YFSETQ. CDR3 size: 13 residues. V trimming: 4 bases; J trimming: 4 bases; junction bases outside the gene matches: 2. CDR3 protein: CASSQDRGETQYF. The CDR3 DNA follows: TGCGCCAGCAGCCAGGACAGGGGAGAGACCCAGTACTTC.

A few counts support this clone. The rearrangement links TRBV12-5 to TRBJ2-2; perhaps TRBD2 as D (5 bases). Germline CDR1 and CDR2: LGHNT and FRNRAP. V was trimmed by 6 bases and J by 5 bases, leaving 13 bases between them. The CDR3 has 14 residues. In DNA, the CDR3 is TGTGCTAGTGGCTTAGCCCCGGGGACCGGGGAGCTGTTTTTT. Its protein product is CASGLAPGTGELFF.

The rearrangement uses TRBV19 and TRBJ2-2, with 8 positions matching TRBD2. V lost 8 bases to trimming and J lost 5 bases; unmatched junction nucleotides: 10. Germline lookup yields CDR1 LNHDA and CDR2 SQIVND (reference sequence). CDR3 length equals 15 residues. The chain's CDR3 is CASSSPGLETGELFF. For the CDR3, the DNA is TGTGCCAGTTCGTCACCGGGACTAGAAACCGGGGAGCTGTTTTTT.